One and the same sample provided the 5 T cell receptor beta chains below, sequenced in a study of Graves' ophthalmopathy and Graves' hyperthyroidism. From RNA, the CDR3 regions of TCR beta chains were amplified and sequenced. HTBI primers were used in a first-round RT-PCR, which preceded a second-round multiplex PCR. One entry per CDR3 protein results from TCRdb running MiXCR on the multiplex PCR reads. The table includes hundreds of thousands of distinct CDR3 sequences, around 40% detected once. The sequenced sample was peripheral blood. Every receptor here comes from an adult man with Graves' ophthalmopathy.

The rearrangement links TRBV10-3 to TRBJ1-1, with D perhaps TRBD1 (5 bases). Between the trimmed V and J ends, which lost 9 bases and 3 bases, there was a span of 14 bases. Germline CDR1 ENHRY, CDR2 SYGVKD. The CDR3 sequence is 13 residues long. The CDR3 region has the DNA TGTGCCATACAGGTCGTGGAGGACACTGAAGCTTTCTTT. Translating it yields CAIQVVEDTEAFF.

This clonotype occurred many times. The chain combines TRBV29-1 with TRBJ1-4; 8 nucleotides match TRBD1. Germline CDR1 and CDR2: SQVTM and ANQGSEA. The V segment lost 3 bases and the J segment 8 bases; nucleotides outside the gene matches: 2. There are 12 residues in the CDR3. The CDR3: CSVDTGGEKLFF. The CDR3 nucleotides read TGCAGCGTTGATACAGGGGGAGAAAAACTGTTTTTT.

This clonotype was detected a few times. In nucleotides, the CDR3 is TGCAGTGCTAGAAGTCCATTACAGGGAGAGGAGACCCAGTACTTC. This translates into CSARSPLQGEETQYF. The chain employs TRBV20-1 and TRBJ2-5; D may be TRBD1 (6 bases). The length of the CDR3 is 15 residues. Trimming removed 2 bases from V and 5 bases from J, with 18 bases in between. The germline V gene has CDR1 DFQATT and CDR2 SNEGSKA (reference sequence).

This clonotype was counted ten times or more. The chain links TRBV5-1 to TRBJ1-2; D unclear. Trimming cost V 0 bases and J 4 bases, with 10 bases left between them. Germline V CDR1 and CDR2: SGHRS, YFSETQ. The CDR3 is 14 residues long. CDR3: CASSLVQEAYGYTF. The CDR3 bases are TGCGCCAGCAGCTTGGTTCAGGAAGCCTATGGCTACACCTTC.

This clonotype has ten or more counts. CDR3 protein: CASSVGVSGNTIYF. In DNA, the CDR3 is TGTGCCAGCAGCGTAGGAGTATCTGGAAACACCATATATTTT. V gene TRBV9 combines with J gene TRBJ1-3; D unclear. The CDR3 is 14 amino acids. Trimming removed 0 bases at V and 1 base at J, with 5 bases between. The germline CDR1 and CDR2 sequences are SGDLS and YYNGEE.